This T cell receptor (beta chain) appears in the sequencing data of a study of cytomegalovirus exposure and HLA in healthy donors. CDR3 length: 17 amino acids. Germline CDR1 and CDR2: SGHTA and FQGNSA. With 1 base removed from V and 0 bases from J, the gap between germline ends came to 16 bases. Primers: 60 Vbeta forward and 13 Jbeta reverse. Profiled with immunoSEQ multiplex PCR; TCRdb holds only in-frame clones, not every one. The table shows over 75,000 clones, with 9.4% occurring only once. This clone has only a few counts. Sequenced: PBMCs. The TCR comes from a man in his fifties in good health and CMV-seropositive. The rearrangement uses TRBV7-2 and TRBJ2-7; maybe TRBD2 (6 bases). DNA for the CDR3: TGTGCCAGCAGCTTAGTAGTTGCGGGATTCAGCTCCTACGAGCAGTACTTC. Its translation: CASSLVVAGFSSYEQYF.